A single sample is the source of the 25 T cell receptor beta chains below, sequenced in a study of a mutant IDH1 vaccine in newly diagnosed glioma (dated by TCRdb to the early 2020s). Read against the paper, the sample's time point label means: week 23, last vaccination. A 20-mer mutant IDH1 peptide at 300 micrograms in Montanide made up each vaccine dose, which was injected subcutaneously together with topical imiquimod. Receptors were amplified or captured by the immunoSEQ multiplex PCR assay. TCRdb limited this immuneACCESS table to in-frame rearrangements with V and J called. A share of clones is missing; checked studies link under half to unresolved V genes, and the rest is unexplained. The sample includes 50,000 to 60,000 clones, with around 80% observed a single time. The top ten constitute approximately 6.2% of the sample. No antigens are known for them. The material sequenced was PBMCs, taken from a glioma patient whose treatment included an IDH1 peptide vaccine. These receptors originate from a man aged 35-49 years with glioma.

This clone was seen more than once but under ten times. The chain uses TRBV13 and TRBJ2-2; no firm D call. Germline loops: CDR1 PRHDT, CDR2 FYEKMQ (reference sequence). The CDR3 length is 16 residues. Trimming pared 3 bases from V and 0 bases from J, leaving 11 bases between. CDR3: CASSFSFSANTGELFF. The DNA of the CDR3 is TGTGCCAGCAGCTTTTCTTTCAGCGCGAACACCGGGGAGCTGTTTTTT. The full variable domain, completed using reference TRBV13 and TRBJ2-2, is AAGVIQSPRHLIKEKRETATLKCYPIPRHDTVYWYQQGPGQDPQFLISFYEKMQSDKGSIPDRFSAQQFSDYHSELNMSSLELGDSALYFCASSFSFSANTGELFFGEGSRLTVL.

The V and J genes are TRBV5-4 and TRBJ2-7; D is perhaps TRBD2 (6 bases). Germline CDR1 SGHNT, CDR2 YYREEE (reference sequence). The CDR3 is 13 residues long. The V end was cut by 5 bases, the J end by 4 bases, with 13 bases between. The CDR3 loop reads CASRGGEGYEQYF. In nucleotides, the CDR3 is TGTGCCAGCAGGGGGGGAGAGGGGTACGAGCAGTACTTC.

Here the CDR3 reads CASSQGLGKNIQYF. CDR3 coding DNA: TGTGCCAGTAGCCAGGGGCTCGGAAAAAACATTCAGTACTTC. The chain links TRBV19 to TRBJ2-4; tentative D call: TRBD1 (6 bases). CDR1 and CDR2 from the germline V gene are LNHDA and SQIVND (reference sequence). This CDR3 comprises 14 residues. Trimming pared 6 bases from V and 4 bases from J, leaving 13 bases between.

The V gene is TRBV5-4, the J gene TRBJ2-3; TRBD1 might be the D (6 bases). Germline V gives CDR1 SGHNT, CDR2 YYREEE (reference sequence). The CDR3 is made up of 12 amino acids. V was pared by 6 bases and J by 11 bases, with 16 bases between. The CDR3 DNA follows: TGTGCCAGCAAACCCCCCCAGGGACAGCAGTATTTT. This codes for CASKPPQGQQYF.

The chain links TRBV6-1 to TRBJ1-2, with a possible D match to TRBD1 (5 bases). Germline CDR1 is MNHNS and CDR2 is SASEGT. V lost 3 bases to trimming and J lost 6 bases, with 14 bases between them. This CDR3 contains 14 residues. The DNA for the CDR3 is TGTGCCAGCAGTGAGCCCCCCAGGGCCCATGGCTACACCTTC. This translates into CASSEPPRAHGYTF.

The chain recombines TRBV27 with TRBJ2-1; tentative D call: TRBD1 (6 bases). Trimming took 2 bases from V and 2 from J, leaving 7 bases between them. Germline loops: CDR1 MNHEY, CDR2 SMNVEV (reference sequence). This CDR3 comprises 14 residues. The CDR3 is CASSLRDTYNEQFF. CDR3 DNA sequence: TGTGCCAGCAGTTTACGGGACACCTACAATGAGCAGTTCTTC.

V usage is TRBV6-5 and J usage is TRBJ2-1; D remains unclear. V lost 4 bases, J lost 5 bases, and 12 bases lay in between. Germline V gene lookup returns CDR1 MNHEY and CDR2 SVGAGI. This CDR3 has 14 amino acids. The CDR3 DNA reads TGTGCCAGCAGTTCACTGGCACTGAACAATGAGCAGTTCTTC. Amino acids: CASSSLALNNEQFF.

In nucleotides, the CDR3 is TGCGCCAGCAGCTGGAAAGGACCAGCAAACACTGAAGCTTTCTTT. This codes for CASSWKGPANTEAFF. The V gene is TRBV5-1, the J gene TRBJ1-1; D is unresolved. The germline V gene has CDR1 SGHRS and CDR2 YFSETQ. The CDR3 loop spans 15 amino acids. Between the trimmed V and J ends, which lost 3 bases and 2 bases, there was a span of 14 bases.

The J gene is TRBJ2-4, the V gene TRBV5-1; 7 positions match TRBD1. This CDR3 is built from 17 residues. Trimming at V came to 4 bases and at J to 1 base, leaving 11 bases not matched to a gene. From germline, CDR1 is SGHRS and CDR2 YFSETQ. The CDR3 region has the DNA TGCGCCAGCAGCACCAGACAGGGAAACGGGGCCAAAAACATTCAGTACTTC. Its translation: CASSTRQGNGAKNIQYF.

The rearrangement uses TRBV6-5 and TRBJ1-2; D possibly corresponds to TRBD1 (5 bases). The CDR3 is 15 amino acids. V shed 2 bases and J shed 5 bases, with 15 bases lying between them. From germline, CDR1 is MNHEY and CDR2 SVGAGI. CDR3 protein: CASSYVGGRGYGYTF. The CDR3 DNA reads TGTGCCAGCAGTTACGTTGGAGGGAGGGGATATGGCTACACCTTC.

This sequence joins TRBV5-6 and TRBJ1-1, with D maybe TRBD1 (6 bases). This CDR3 has 13 residues. In germline, CDR1 is SGHDT, CDR2 YYEEEE. Trimming shortened V by 4 bases and J by 8 bases, and 15 bases separated the two germline ends. The CDR3 loop reads CASSRASRGEAFF. The CDR3 DNA reads as TGTGCCAGCAGCCGCGCGAGCAGGGGCGAAGCTTTCTTT.

This clone has just a few counts. The CDR3 protein is CASSYLETANYGYTF. The CDR3, as DNA: TGTGCCAGCAGCTATCTGGAAACCGCTAACTATGGCTACACCTTC. The rearrangement joins TRBV7-9 to TRBJ1-2; D call uncertain. CDR3 length: 15 amino acids. V lost 4 bases to trimming and J lost 0 bases, with 12 bases between them. Germline V CDR1 and CDR2: SEHNR, FQNEAQ (reference sequence).

Turning to this clone: The conserved closing phenylalanine or tryptophan is absent in this CDR3, likely reflecting a read error. The rearrangement joins TRBV2 to TRBJ1-1; no definite D call. CDR1 is SNHLY and CDR2 is FYNNEI in the germline V gene. This CDR3 spans 15 amino acids. V was shortened by 4 bases and J by 4 bases, with 16 bases between the two germline ends. Here the CDR3 reads CASSAASTVGTEAFL. The CDR3 region has the DNA TGTGCCAGCAGTGCGGCGTCAACCGTGGGCACTGAAGCTTTCCTT.

The chain is built from TRBV5-6 and TRBJ2-7, with D possibly called TRBD1 or TRBD2 (6 bases each). Trimming removed 3 bases at V and 4 bases at J, with 26 bases between. Germline CDR1 and CDR2: SGHDT and YYEEEE. CDR3 length: 18 residues. CDR3 region: CASSSITGDGTHFYEQYF. DNA of the CDR3: TGTGCCAGCAGCTCGATAACGGGGGACGGGACACACTTTTACGAGCAGTACTTC.

This sequence joins TRBV18 and TRBJ2-2, with D uncertain. The CDR3 contains 16 residues. CDR1 and CDR2 from the germline V gene are KGHSH and LQKENI. Trimming cost V 6 bases and J 0 bases, with 14 bases left between them. CDR3 sequence reads: CASSTSAGANTGELFF. The DNA for the CDR3 is TGTGCCAGCTCGACCAGTGCTGGGGCGAACACCGGGGAGCTGTTTTTT.

This chain joins TRBV19 and TRBJ1-5, with D possibly TRBD1 on 6 matching bases. Trimming left V 4 bases short and J 3 bases short, with 16 bases between. Germline values: CDR1 LNHDA, CDR2 SQIVND (reference sequence). This CDR3 contains 16 residues. CDR3 nucleotide sequence: TGTGCCAGTAGTACAAAGCCGCAGGGGTTCAATCAGCCCCAGCATTTT. This translates into CASSTKPQGFNQPQHF.

The chain combines TRBV27 with TRBJ2-3, with a weak D call TRBD1 (6 bases). The CDR3 runs 14 residues. V was shortened by 4 bases and J by 6 bases, with 14 bases between the two germline ends. CDR1 MNHEY and CDR2 SMNVEV come from the germline V gene (reference sequence). In DNA form, the CDR3 reads TGTGCCAGCAGTTACGAGGGGGTGGCGGATACGCAGTATTTT. Protein: CASSYEGVADTQYF.

The gene calls are TRBV13 and TRBJ2-2; a possible D gene is TRBD1 (6 bases). Trimming removed 5 bases at V and 5 bases at J, with 18 bases between. The CDR3 has 16 amino acids. Germline assignment: CDR1 PRHDT and CDR2 FYEKMQ (reference sequence). CDR3 loop: CASSQMARGWTGELFF. The DNA of the CDR3 is TGTGCCAGCAGCCAAATGGCTAGGGGGTGGACCGGGGAGCTGTTTTTT.

A single count supports this clone. This chain joins TRBV9 and TRBJ2-7; no firm D call. The CDR3 has 13 residues. Germline CDR1 SGDLS, CDR2 YYNGEE. Between the trimmed V and J ends, which lost 3 bases and 5 bases, there was a span of 12 bases. CDR3 coding DNA: TGTGCCAGCAGCGCGCCGTACGAGGACGAGCAGTACTTC. This gives the protein CASSAPYEDEQYF.

This sequence joins TRBV7-6 and TRBJ2-2; D gene unclear. CDR1 SGHVS and CDR2 FNYEAQ come from the germline V gene. This CDR3 region has 14 residues. The germline V and J ends were trimmed by 1 base and 1 base, with 4 bases remaining between them. The CDR3 spells CASSLGGNTGELFF. The CDR3 coding sequence is TGTGCCAGCAGCTTAGGCGGGAACACCGGGGAGCTGTTTTTT.

The J gene is TRBJ1-6, the V gene TRBV10-1; D is unclear. Germline values: CDR1 WNHNN, CDR2 SYGVQD (reference sequence). The CDR3 loop spans 15 amino acids. V gave up 3 bases and J gave up 0 bases, with 6 bases separating them. The CDR3 region has the DNA TGCGCCAGCAGTGACGGATCCTCCTATAATTCACCCCTCCACTTT. This sequence encodes CASSDGSSYNSPLHF.

The genes are TRBV6-5 and TRBJ1-2, with D possibly TRBD1 on 5 matching bases. Germline V gene data show CDR1 as MNHEY and CDR2 as SVGAGI. The CDR3 runs to 14 residues. Trimming removed 2 bases at V and 5 bases at J, with 12 bases between. The CDR3 protein is CASSYGGEAYGYTF. CDR3 in DNA: TGTGCCAGCAGTTACGGGGGTGAAGCTTATGGCTACACCTTC.

The rearrangement links TRBV29-1 to TRBJ2-5; 9 nucleotides align to TRBD2. Germline trimming cut 3 bases from V and 5 bases from J; bases unmatched to any gene: 4. Germline CDR1 and CDR2: SQVTM and ANQGSEA. The CDR3 is made up of 13 amino acids. DNA of the CDR3: TGCAGCGTTGAGGGGCTAGCGGGGGAGACCCAGTACTTC. Translated, it gives CSVEGLAGETQYF.

In DNA, the CDR3 is TGCGCCAGCAGCTTAGGACAGGGGGCGCAAGATACGCAGTATTTT. Encoded protein: CASSLGQGAQDTQYF. The chain has TRBV5-1 and TRBJ2-3; 11 positions agree with TRBD1. Looked up from germline, CDR1 is SGHRS and CDR2 is YFSETQ. V lost 2 bases and J lost 5; bases outside the gene matches: 4. This CDR3 spans 15 amino acids.

This clone was observed a single time. V and J are TRBV7-9 and TRBJ2-7; D may be TRBD1 (5 bases). The CDR3 consists of 14 residues. Germline V gene data show CDR1 as SEHNR and CDR2 as FQNEAQ (reference sequence). The ends were cut back, 3 bases at V and 1 base at J, with 10 bases in the middle. This CDR3 reads CASSLGPGSYEQYF. Written as DNA, the CDR3 is TGTGCCAGCAGCTTGGGCCCAGGGTCCTACGAGCAGTACTTC.